These T cell receptor beta chains were read from a single sample in a study of Graves' ophthalmopathy and Graves' hyperthyroidism. One entry per CDR3 protein, called by TCRdb with MiXCR from the multiplex PCR reads. The sample comprises hundreds of thousands of distinct CDR3 sequences, approximately 22% of which are singletons, and more than 5.5% rests with the top ten. Sequenced: peripheral blood. All receptors derive from a young woman with stable Graves' hyperthyroidism. Some clones in this sample may be carry-over from other donors' samples. The CDR3 runs from the conserved cysteine through the conserved F or W. The D gene is left open where the match is weak. A clone size is listed for some rows: how often the clone was seen (once, few, many), or a class if it is expanded.

clone_size j_call v_call d_call cdr3_nt cdr3_aa
. TRBJ1-5 TRBV6-2/TRBV6-3 . TGTGCCAGCACCGGTGGACCGGACCAAAGGCCTAATCAGCCCCAGCATTTT CASTGGPDQRPNQPQHF
once TRBJ2-7 TRBV7-9 TRBD2 TGTGCCAGCAGCCCCACGGGACTAGCGGACGAGCAGTACTTC CASSPTGLADEQYF
few TRBJ1-6 TRBV18 TRBD1 TGTGCCAGCTCACCACCACGGACCGGGACAGGGATCTCACCCCTCCACTTT CASSPPRTGTGISPLHF
many TRBJ1-1 TRBV7-3 . TGTGCCAGCAGCTTTCAGGGACACACTGAAGCTTTCTTT CASSFQGHTEAFF
many TRBJ1-6 TRBV20-1 . TGCAGTGCTAGAGATCCCAAGGGGTATAATTCACCCCTCCACTTT CSARDPKGYNSPLHF
many TRBJ1-1 TRBV2 . TGTGCCAGCAGTGGGCAGGGTAAAGCTTTCTTT CASSGQGKAFF
. TRBJ2-7 TRBV6-5 TRBD2 TGTGCCAGCGGTACTAGCGGGGGCGAGGTGGGGGAGCAGTACTTC CASGTSGGEVGEQYF
many TRBJ2-2 TRBV5-1 TRBD2 TGCGCCAGCAGCTTGAATGGACTAGCGGTCGACACCGGGGAGCTGTTTTTT CASSLNGLAVDTGELFF
many TRBJ1-1 TRBV6-1 . TGTGCCAGCAGTGCAACACAGGTAAATGAAGCTTTCTTT CASSATQVNEAFF
many TRBJ2-6 TRBV6-2/TRBV6-3 . TGTGCCAGCAGTTACTCGGGGGGAGCTGGGGCCAACGTCCTGACTTTC CASSYSGGAGANVLTF
many TRBJ1-3 TRBV27 TRBD1 TGTGCCAGCAGTTTATCAGGGGGCTTGGGAAACACCATATATTTT CASSLSGGLGNTIYF
once TRBJ1-5 TRBV19 TRBD1 TGTGCCGGATCCGGGACAGGGAGCAATCAGCCCCAGCATTTT CAGSGTGSNQPQHF
many TRBJ2-5 TRBV28 . TGTGCCAGCACCTCACCCGGGCGCCTCTTGGAGACCCAGTACTTC CASTSPGRLLETQYF
few TRBJ2-7 TRBV20-1 TRBD1 TGCAGTGCTAGAGTTCCGGGACAGGGAACCCACGAGCAGTACTTC CSARVPGQGTHEQYF
few TRBJ2-2 TRBV19 TRBD1 TGTGCCAGTAGTATAAGGACAGGGGGCACCGGGGAGCTGTTTTTT CASSIRTGGTGELFF
few TRBJ1-5 TRBV3-1 . TGTGCCAGCAGCCAAGCCTGGGACCCCCTAGGGAATCAGCCCCAGCATTTT CASSQAWDPLGNQPQHF
. TRBJ1-1 TRBV5-5 . TGTGCCAGCAGCTACCGTTCCGGGGGGAACACTGAAGCTTTCTTT CASSYRSGGNTEAFF
. TRBJ2-7 TRBV12-3/TRBV12-4 . TGTGCCAGCAGTTTCTGGGCGGACAGCTCCTACGAGCAGTACTTC CASSFWADSSYEQYF
many TRBJ2-5 TRBV7-2 . TGTGCCAGCAGCTTATCGACTAGCCAAGAGACCCAGTACTTC CASSLSTSQETQYF
many TRBJ2-2 TRBV20-1 TRBD2 TGCAGTGCTAGAACTAGCGGAACCGGGGAGCTGTTTTTT CSARTSGTGELFF
many TRBJ2-5 TRBV19 . TGTGCCAGTAGTACGGCGGAGACCCAGTACTTC CASSTAETQYF
many TRBJ1-2 TRBV19 . TGTGCCAGTAGTATTGAATTGACGGGGGTAAACTATGGCTACACCTTC CASSIELTGVNYGYTF
many TRBJ2-7 TRBV12-3/TRBV12-4 . TGTGCCAGCAGCCTGGGGGAGGGGGCTATTTCCTACGAGCAGTACTTC CASSLGEGAISYEQYF
. TRBJ2-7 TRBV10-3 . TGTGCCATCCAAGAGGGAGGGGGCGGGAGCTCCTACGAGCAGTACTTC CAIQEGGGGSSYEQYF